This entry concerns a single T cell receptor (beta chain). Relapsing-remitting disease, either stable or active, was present in the multiple sclerosis controls, who were treatment-naive patients. Purification of the CD8+ and CD4+ T cells relied on negative isolation, and TEMRA cells underwent FACS enrichment. The data belong to a study of CD8 T cells in Susac syndrome. This CDR3 has 14 residues. The V gene's germline CDR1 is MNHEY and CDR2 SVGEGT. V lost 3 bases, J lost 6 bases, and 12 bases lay in between. It was with random hexamers that roughly 0.45 to 1 ug RNA was reverse transcribed. The CDR3 of TCR beta was amplified by immunoSEQ multiplex PCR across 54 Vbeta and 13 Jbeta. TCRdb re-called the immunoSEQ multiplex PCR reads through MiXCR, storing one row per CDR3 protein. The top ten hold around 0.1% of the sample, which has approximately 180,000 distinct CDR3 sequences, 93% seen once.

This TCR was sampled from a human donor with multiple sclerosis. The material sequenced was CD4+ T cells from PBMCs. The chain recombines TRBV6-2 or TRBV6-3 with TRBJ2-1; the D is unclear. DNA for the CDR3: TGTGCCAGCAGTTATGGCAGTGAGTCCAATGAGCAGTTCTTC. Protein product: CASSYGSESNEQFF.